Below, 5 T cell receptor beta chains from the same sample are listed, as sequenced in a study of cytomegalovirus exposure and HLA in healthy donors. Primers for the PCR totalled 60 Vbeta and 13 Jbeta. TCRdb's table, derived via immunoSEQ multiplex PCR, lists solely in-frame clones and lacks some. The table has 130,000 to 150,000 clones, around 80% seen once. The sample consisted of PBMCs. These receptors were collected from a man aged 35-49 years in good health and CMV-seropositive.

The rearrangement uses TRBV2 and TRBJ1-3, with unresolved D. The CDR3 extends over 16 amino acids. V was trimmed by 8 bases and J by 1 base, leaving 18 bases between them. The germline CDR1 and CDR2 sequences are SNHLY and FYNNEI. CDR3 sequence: CASAAAARGSGNTIYF. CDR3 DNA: TGTGCCAGCGCAGCAGCCGCCCGGGGATCTGGAAACACCATATATTTT. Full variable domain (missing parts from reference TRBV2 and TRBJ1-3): EPEVTQTPSHQVTQMGQEVILRCVPISNHLYFYWYRQILGQKVEFLVSFYNNEISEKSEIFDDQFSVERPDGSNFTLKIRSTKLEDSAMYFCASAAAARGSGNTIYFGEGSWLTVV.

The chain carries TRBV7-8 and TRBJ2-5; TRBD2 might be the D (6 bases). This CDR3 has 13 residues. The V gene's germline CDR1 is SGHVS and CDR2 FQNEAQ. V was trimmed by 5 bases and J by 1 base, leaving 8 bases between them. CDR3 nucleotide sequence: TGTGCCAGCAGCGCGGGGACCCAAGAGACCCAGTACTTC. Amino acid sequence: CASSAGTQETQYF.

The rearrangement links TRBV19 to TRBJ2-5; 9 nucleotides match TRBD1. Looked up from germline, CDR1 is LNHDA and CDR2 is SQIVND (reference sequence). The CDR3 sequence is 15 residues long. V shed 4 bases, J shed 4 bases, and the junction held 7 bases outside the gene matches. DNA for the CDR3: TGTGCCAGTAGTACCGGGACAGGGATGGGAGAGACCCAGTACTTC. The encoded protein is CASSTGTGMGETQYF.

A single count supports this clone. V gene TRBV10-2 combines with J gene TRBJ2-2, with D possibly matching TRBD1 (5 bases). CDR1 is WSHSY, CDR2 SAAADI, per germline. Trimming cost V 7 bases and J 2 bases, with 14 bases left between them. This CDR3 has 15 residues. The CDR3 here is CASNSQGTNTGELFF. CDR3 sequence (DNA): TGCGCCAGCAATTCTCAGGGCACAAACACCGGGGAGCTGTTTTTT.

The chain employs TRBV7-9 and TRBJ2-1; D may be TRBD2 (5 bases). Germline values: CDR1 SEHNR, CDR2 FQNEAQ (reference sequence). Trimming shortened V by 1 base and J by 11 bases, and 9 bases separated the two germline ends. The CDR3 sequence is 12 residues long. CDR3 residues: CASSLGLAQQFF. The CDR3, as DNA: TGTGCCAGCAGCTTAGGGCTAGCCCAGCAGTTCTTC.